The 17 T cell receptor beta chains below come from one sample, sequenced in a study. One entry per CDR3 protein results from TCRdb running MiXCR on the RT-PCR reads. The sample shows about 680,000 distinct CDR3 sequences, around 14% of them seen only once. The sequencing input was memory CD4+ T cells from blood. Receptors originate from a female donor in good health, serving as a healthy control.

This clonotype was seen only once. The CDR3 DNA is TGTGCCAGCAGCCAAGATCCCACCCTGGGGACTGAAGCTTTCTTT. Residues: CASSQDPTLGTEAFF. The chain has TRBV3-1 and TRBJ1-1; D remains ambiguous. The CDR3 covers 15 residues. Germline assignment: CDR1 LGHDT and CDR2 YNNKEL (reference sequence). The V end was cut by 0 bases, the J end by 5 bases, with 13 bases between.

The chain employs TRBV3-1 and TRBJ2-1; maybe TRBD2 (5 bases). CDR1 is LGHDT, CDR2 YNNKEL, per germline (reference sequence). The CDR3 consists of 12 residues. Deletions cut 3 bases from V and 9 bases from J, with 9 bases between. The CDR3 DNA follows: TGTGCCAGCAGCCACCGTGAGGGTGAGCAGTTCTTC. Its translation is CASSHREGEQFF.

The gene calls are TRBV25-1 and TRBJ1-1; D is uncertain. V was clipped by 0 bases and J by 7 bases, with 12 bases between them. The CDR3 runs 14 residues. The germline V gene encodes CDR1 MGHDK and CDR2 SYGVNS. The CDR3 sequence is CASSEYPKGGEAFF. In DNA form, the CDR3 reads TGTGCCAGCAGTGAATATCCAAAGGGAGGTGAAGCTTTCTTT.

This clonotype was observed at least ten times. The chain has TRBV29-1 and TRBJ2-1, with 7 bases matching TRBD2. This CDR3 has 16 amino acids. The V and J ends lost 4 bases and 2 bases, in that order; junction bases with no gene match: 11. CDR1 SQVTM and CDR2 ANQGSEA come from the germline V gene. CDR3 DNA sequence: TGCAGCGTTGTCCGGTCCAGCGGGGCCGCCTACAATGAGCAGTTCTTC. Its protein is CSVVRSSGAAYNEQFF.

Details on this clonotype: The final CDR3 position lacks the conserved phenylalanine or tryptophan, pointing to a likely read error. The V call is TRBV6-2 or TRBV6-3, the J call TRBJ2-1; the D gene is possibly TRBD2 (6 bases). The germline gives CDR1 MNHEY, CDR2 SVGEGT. Trimming took 4 bases from V and 2 from J, leaving 15 bases between them. CDR3 length equals 16 residues. CDR3 region: CASSSHMGGAYNEQFL. DNA of the CDR3: TGTGCCAGCAGTTCCCATATGGGGGGAGCCTACAATGAGCAGTTCCTC.

This clonotype was seen repeatedly, ten times or more. This chain connects TRBV18 to TRBJ2-7; D not resolved. The V end lost 6 bases, the J end lost 6 bases, and 15 bases lay between the germline ends. This CDR3 comprises 13 residues. Germline V gives CDR1 KGHSH, CDR2 LQKENI. CDR3 bases: TGTGCCAGCTCGCCGGACCGACAACGCGAGCAGTACTTC. It specifies CASSPDRQREQYF.

The sample holds many counts of this clonotype. V gene TRBV4-2 combines with J gene TRBJ2-3; the D gene could be TRBD1 or TRBD2 (6 bases each). Germline lookup yields CDR1 LGHNA and CDR2 YNFKEQ. V was trimmed by 5 bases and J by 1 base, leaving 13 bases between them. The CDR3 is 15 residues long. CDR3 nucleotides: TGTGCCAGCAGCAGGAGGGGGTCGGGCACAGATACGCAGTATTTT. Its protein product is CASSRRGSGTDTQYF.

This clonotype was recorded many times. The chain employs TRBV12-3 or TRBV12-4 and TRBJ1-5; D unresolved. The CDR3 runs to 13 residues. V lost 6 bases and J 7 bases, leaving 13 bases between the germline ends. CDR3 DNA sequence: TGTGCCAGCAGCCCTCATGAGGGCCAGCCCCAGCATTTT. Its translation: CASSPHEGQPQHF.

The V call is TRBV20-1, the J call TRBJ1-1; no clear D gene. CDR3 length: 13 residues. The germline V gene has CDR1 DFQATT and CDR2 SNEGSKA (reference sequence). The V end was cut by 4 bases, the J end by 0 bases, with 9 bases between. CDR3 loop: CSAKVLVNTEAFF. As DNA, the CDR3 is TGCAGTGCTAAGGTTCTGGTGAACACTGAAGCTTTCTTT.

Many counts were recorded for this clonotype. The chain couples TRBV7-2 to TRBJ2-3, with a weak D call TRBD2 (7 bases). There are 15 residues in the CDR3. Trimming pared 6 bases from V and 0 bases from J, leaving 13 bases between. The germline CDR1 and CDR2 sequences are SGHTA and FQGNSA. CDR3 loop: CASSWGGISTDTQYF. CDR3 DNA: TGTGCCAGCAGTTGGGGGGGCATCAGCACAGATACGCAGTATTTT.

This chain connects TRBV18 to TRBJ1-2; D is uncertain. V was shortened by 2 bases and J by 8 bases, with 9 bases between the two germline ends. Looked up from germline, CDR1 is KGHSH and CDR2 is LQKENI. The CDR3 loop spans 12 amino acids. The CDR3 sequence: CASSPMREGYTF. The CDR3 coding sequence is TGTGCCAGCTCACCAATGCGGGAGGGCTACACCTTC.

This clonotype was counted a few times. The CDR3 loop is CASSLRLAGEVDEQFF. The CDR3, as DNA: TGTGCCAGCAGCCTCCGACTAGCGGGAGAGGTTGATGAGCAGTTCTTC. The J gene is TRBJ2-1, the V gene TRBV7-3; TRBD2 matches 12 bases. V shed 5 bases, J shed 8 bases, and the junction held 10 bases outside the gene matches. Germline V gives CDR1 SGHTA, CDR2 FQGTGA. CDR3 length: 16 residues.

Details on this clonotype: A much larger clone lies a single base off, so this may be a read error. This rearrangement joins TRBV5-5 to TRBJ2-7; 8 bases agree with TRBD2. This CDR3 comprises 16 residues. V was pared by 0 bases and J by 0 bases, with 5 bases of the junction left unmatched. Germline V lookup: CDR1 SGHKS, CDR2 YYEKEE (reference sequence). CDR3 coding DNA: TGTGCCAGCAGCTTGGAACTAGCGGATAGCTCCTACGAGCAGTACTTC. Translating it yields CASSLELADSSYEQYF.

CDR3 DNA sequence: TGTGCCAGCAGCCTACAAGCGGTGCGGGGGGGCACATACGAGCAGTACTTC. The encoded protein is CASSLQAVRGGTYEQYF. The chain employs TRBV7-2 and TRBJ2-7; 9 bases map to TRBD2. The CDR3 length is 17 residues. V lost 5 bases, J lost 4 bases, and 15 bases stayed unmatched. CDR1 is SGHTA and CDR2 is FQGNSA in the germline V gene.

This clonotype came up many times. The rearrangement links TRBV20-1 to TRBJ2-4; 7 nucleotides line up with TRBD2. The junction had 5 bases not matched to a gene; V was cut back by 3 bases and J by 6 bases. The germline V gene has CDR1 DFQATT and CDR2 SNEGSKA (reference sequence). This CDR3 spans 13 amino acids. DNA for the CDR3: TGCAGTGCTAGTCGGGGGGAGGGAAACATTCAGTACTTC. Its protein is CSASRGEGNIQYF.

This clonotype was detected ten times or more. The chain employs TRBV20-1 and TRBJ2-7; 7 bases map to TRBD2. The V gene end was trimmed by 6 bases and the J gene end by 3 bases; junction bases not matched to a gene: 5. This CDR3 has 12 amino acids. The germline V gene encodes CDR1 DFQATT and CDR2 SNEGSKA (reference sequence). This CDR3 is CSAVGRGYEQYF. CDR3 nucleotides: TGCAGTGCGGTAGGGAGGGGCTACGAGCAGTACTTC.

This clonotype turned up a few times. This CDR3 reads CASSSDGQWGEQYF. The CDR3 nucleotides read TGTGCCAGCAGTTCCGACGGACAGTGGGGCGAGCAGTACTTC. The rearrangement uses TRBV12-3 or TRBV12-4 and TRBJ2-7, with D perhaps TRBD1 (6 bases). The CDR3 length is 14 residues. V lost 4 bases to trimming and J lost 6 bases, with 16 bases between them.